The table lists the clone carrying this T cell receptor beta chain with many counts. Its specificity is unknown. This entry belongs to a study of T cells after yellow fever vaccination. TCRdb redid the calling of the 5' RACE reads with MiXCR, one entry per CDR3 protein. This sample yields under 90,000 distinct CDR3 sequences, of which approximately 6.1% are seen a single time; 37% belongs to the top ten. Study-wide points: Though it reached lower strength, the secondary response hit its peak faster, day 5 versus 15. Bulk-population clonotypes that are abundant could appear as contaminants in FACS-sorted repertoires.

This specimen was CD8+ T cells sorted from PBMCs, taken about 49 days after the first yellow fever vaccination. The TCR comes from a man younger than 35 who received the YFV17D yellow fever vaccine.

CDR3 DNA: TGTGCCAGCAGCTTAGAAGGCTACGTAGAGACCCAGTACTTC. It yields the protein CASSLEGYVETQYF. V gene TRBV7-2 combines with J gene TRBJ2-5; the D is unclear. Per germline, CDR1 SGHTA and CDR2 FQGNSA. V was clipped by 1 base and J by 4 bases, with 10 bases between them. The CDR3 is 14 residues long.